This TCR beta chain emerged from a study of blood T cell repertoires in COVID-19. As for the study in general: Sites in the United States, Italy and Spain provided acute and convalescent COVID-19 samples.

Authors' data handling: Amplification from reference gene primers served as the basis for estimated nucleated cell counts. Only in-frame clones appear in the TCRdb table, and some are missing; sequencing was by immunoSEQ multiplex PCR. V and J calls and clone size are copied from that table; D and trimming were computed from the DNA. The table shows about 400,000 clones, with 89% occurring only once. This TCR derives from a woman in her twenties or thirties who had recovered from COVID-19. Sequences were obtained from PBMCs or T cells enriched from blood (not recorded which).

This CDR3 reads CASSLIEGETQYF. Written as DNA, the CDR3 is TGTGCCAGCAGCTTGATTGAGGGAGAGACCCAGTACTTC. V usage is TRBV5-4 and J usage is TRBJ2-5; TRBD2 might be the D (5 bases). Germline V gene lookup returns CDR1 SGHNT and CDR2 YYREEE (reference sequence). Trimming left V 1 base short and J 4 bases short, with 8 bases between. The length of the CDR3 is 13 residues.